Each of the 10 T cell receptor beta chains below was sequenced from the same sample in a study of T cell repertoires in cytomegalovirus infection. TCRdb recomputed calls from the reads with MiXCR, one row per CDR3 protein. The sample yields around 100,000 distinct CDR3 sequences, approximately 15% seen once. What was sequenced was PBMCs. These receptors originate from a human donor in good health (CMV status not recorded). Some clones in this sample may be carry-over from other donors' samples.

This clonotype was counted many times. This chain joins TRBV7-8 and TRBJ1-2, with a tentative D call TRBD1 (5 bases). This CDR3 is built from 12 residues. Trimming stripped 3 bases from V and 7 bases from J, with 9 bases between. Germline CDR1 reads SGHVS; CDR2 reads FQNEAQ. This chain's CDR3 is CASSFDRSGYTF. The CDR3 nucleotides read TGTGCCAGCAGCTTTGACAGAAGTGGCTACACCTTC.

J is TRBJ1-1 and V is TRBV2, with a possible D match to TRBD1 (6 bases). The CDR3 is 15 residues long. Germline values: CDR1 SNHLY, CDR2 FYNNEI. Trimming removed 7 bases at V and 5 bases at J, with 20 bases between. CDR3 amino acids: CASIGGPALLTEAFF. As DNA, the CDR3 is TGTGCCAGCATTGGGGGCCCCGCGCTCCTGACTGAAGCTTTCTTT.

Many counts were recorded for this clonotype. This sequence joins TRBV5-6 and TRBJ1-5, with a tentative D call TRBD1 (5 bases). Germline CDR1 is SGHDT and CDR2 is YYEEEE. The CDR3 spans 15 residues. Trimming took off 4 bases at V and 6 bases at J, with 17 bases between the two ends. CDR3 sequence (DNA): TGTGCCAGCAGCCCCGGCCCCAGGGTCAGTCAGCCCCAGCATTTT. Its protein product is CASSPGPRVSQPQHF.

This clonotype has more than one count but fewer than ten. This chain connects TRBV30 to TRBJ2-3; D not resolved. Germline V gene data show CDR1 as GTSNPN and CDR2 as SVGIG (reference sequence). The CDR3 runs to 14 residues. Trimming removed 0 bases from V and 0 bases from J, with 7 bases in between. Written as DNA, the CDR3 is TGTGCCTGGAGTGTAGGGCCGAGCACAGATACGCAGTATTTT. Protein sequence: CAWSVGPSTDTQYF.

The rearrangement uses TRBV12-3 or TRBV12-4 and TRBJ1-1; a weak D match, TRBD1 (6 bases). V was pared by 4 bases and J by 6 bases, with 18 bases between. CDR3 length: 15 amino acids. The CDR3 coding sequence is TGTGCCAGCAGTTCCGAGGGGACAAGCGGGGCTGAAGCTTTCTTT. Amino acid sequence: CASSSEGTSGAEAFF.

Turning to this clonotype: A much larger clone lies a single base off, so this may be a read error. This sequence joins TRBV5-5 and TRBJ1-1, with D possibly TRBD1 on 5 matching bases. Germline-derived CDR1 and CDR2 are SGHKS and YYEKEE (reference sequence). CDR3 length: 14 residues. CDR3 amino acids: CASSPGTENIEAFF. DNA for the CDR3: TGTGCCAGCAGCCCCGGGACGGAGAACATTGAAGCTTTCTTT.

This clonotype has at least ten counts. V and J are TRBV7-2 and TRBJ1-5; the D is unclear. CDR1 and CDR2 from the germline V gene are SGHTA and FQGNSA. Between the trimmed V and J ends, which lost 6 bases and 9 bases, there was a span of 12 bases. The CDR3 contains 12 residues. The CDR3: CASRSDKGPQHF. Written as DNA, the CDR3 is TGTGCCAGCAGATCAGATAAGGGGCCCCAGCATTTT.

The sample holds many counts of this clonotype. J is TRBJ1-2 and V is TRBV7-2; D is unclear. V lost 5 bases and J 6 bases, leaving 22 bases between the germline ends. This CDR3 has 16 amino acids. Germline V lookup: CDR1 SGHTA, CDR2 FQGNSA. The CDR3 bases are TGTGCCAGCAGCGCGCGACCCGTTCTATGGGGTAATGGCTACACCTTC. Translated: CASSARPVLWGNGYTF.

This chain links TRBV7-6 with TRBJ2-1, with D perhaps matching TRBD1 (5 bases). Per germline, CDR1 SGHVS and CDR2 FNYEAQ. Trimming took off 5 bases at V and 4 bases at J, with 15 bases between the two ends. This CDR3 is built from 15 residues. Written as DNA, the CDR3 is TGTGCCAGCAGCCAGGGCAGGGTCGGGTACAATGAGCAGTTCTTC. Amino acids: CASSQGRVGYNEQFF.

This clonotype appeared a few times. The rearrangement uses TRBV4-1 and TRBJ1-2; 9 nucleotides match TRBD1. The CDR3 extends over 15 amino acids. The V gene's germline CDR1 is MGHRA and CDR2 YSYEKL. After removal of 1 base from V and 6 bases from J, the junction contained 6 bases not matched to a gene. The CDR3 DNA reads TGCGCCAGCAGCCAAGTCACGGGGGACAGGGATGGCTACACCTTC. Its translation is CASSQVTGDRDGYTF.